Listed here is a single T cell receptor (beta chain). Its antigen is as yet unknown. These data are taken from a study of cytomegalovirus exposure and HLA in healthy donors. Whole-study findings and limits: The study put 160 or so TCR beta chains on its list as cytomegalovirus-associated. Trimming of TCR beta V- and J-genes showed a link, identified in a later analysis, to a missense DCLRE1C variant.

The study ran its PCR with 60 Vbeta and 13 Jbeta primers. Only in-frame clones appear in the TCRdb table, and some are missing; sequencing was by immunoSEQ multiplex PCR. The repertoire holds roughly 110,000 clones, with around 85% as singletons. The sequencing input was PBMCs. This sequence was found in a man aged 25 to 40 in good health and CMV-seronegative.

CDR3 DNA: TGTGCCAGCAACCTGGGACAGGGGGATCTAAACATTCAGTACTTC. Translation gives CASNLGQGDLNIQYF. V and J are TRBV28 and TRBJ2-4; 11 bases line up with TRBD1. The CDR3 runs 15 residues. Germline V gene data show CDR1 as MDHEN and CDR2 as SYDVKM. Losses at the gene ends were 7 bases for V and 6 bases for J; bases not matched to a gene: 8.